A single sample is the source of the 32 T cell receptor beta chains below, sequenced in a study of cytomegalovirus exposure and HLA in healthy donors. TCRdb keeps only in-frame clones here, not all; method: immunoSEQ multiplex PCR. The data hold around 190,000 clones, with about 89% observed a single time. The material sequenced was PBMCs. These TCRs come from a man aged 25-45 years in good health and CMV-seropositive.

This chain uses TRBV4-1 with TRBJ2-2; 7 nucleotides match TRBD1. CDR3 length: 15 residues. CDR1 is MGHRA and CDR2 is YSYEKL in the germline V gene. The ends lost 4 bases at V and 2 bases at J; junction bases unmatched: 4. The CDR3 sequence: CASSRGTVNTGELFF. Written as DNA, the CDR3 is TGCGCCAGCAGCCGGGGGACAGTCAACACCGGGGAGCTGTTTTTT.

The chain carries TRBV7-9 and TRBJ2-7; D unclear. The CDR3 length is 13 residues. CDR1 is SEHNR, CDR2 FQNEAQ, per germline (reference sequence). V was shortened by 4 bases and J by 6 bases, with 13 bases between the two germline ends. Written as DNA, the CDR3 is TGTGCCAGCAGCTCCCTCTCTTGGGGCGAGCAGTACTTC. Its translation: CASSSLSWGEQYF.

In this sample, this clone turned up a few times. This chain links TRBV28 with TRBJ1-2, with D possibly TRBD1 on 6 matching bases. The CDR3 is made up of 13 amino acids. Germline CDR1 MDHEN, CDR2 SYDVKM. V was trimmed by 4 bases and J by 3 bases, leaving 9 bases between them. CDR3 sequence (DNA): TGTGCCAGCAGTTCACAGGGTGACTATGGCTACACCTTC. Its translation: CASSSQGDYGYTF.

This clone was seen only once. The chain employs TRBV12-2 and TRBJ2-1; the DNA was not compared with TRBD2, the D call given in the table. TRBV12-2 is a documented pseudogene. The CDR3 totals 15 residues. In DNA, the CDR3 is TGTGCAAGTCGCCCCGAGGGTAAGGTCTACAATGAGCAGTTCTTC. As protein: CASRPEGKVYNEQFF.

This clone was counted a few times. The chain employs TRBV15 and TRBJ2-6; tentative D call: TRBD1 (5 bases). The germline gives CDR1 LNHNV, CDR2 YYDKDF (reference sequence). CDR3 length: 20 amino acids. Trimming took 0 bases from V and 3 from J, leaving 21 bases between them. The chain's CDR3 is CATSRDGAGYAVGGANVLTF. CDR3 nucleotide sequence: TGTGCCACCAGCAGAGATGGGGCAGGGTACGCCGTTGGTGGGGCCAACGTCCTGACTTTC. The whole variable domain, remainder taken from reference TRBV15 and TRBJ2-6, is DAMVIQNPRYQVTQFGKPVTLSCSQTLNHNVMYWYQQKSSQAPKLLFHYYDKDFNNEADTPDNFQSRRPNTSFCFLDIRSPGLGDTAMYLCATSRDGAGYAVGGANVLTFGAGSRLTVL.

This chain connects TRBV6-5 to TRBJ2-7; tentative D call: TRBD1 (5 bases). From germline, CDR1 is MNHEY and CDR2 SVGAGI. This CDR3 is built from 13 residues. V was pared by 1 base and J by 3 bases, with 7 bases between. The CDR3 DNA reads as TGTGCCAGCAGTTACTTGCAGGGCTACGAGCAGTACTTC. Protein product: CASSYLQGYEQYF.

Of note for this clone: This sample also contains other DNA sequences that code for the same CDR3. This chain connects TRBV27 to TRBJ2-5, with 13 bases lining up with TRBD2. CDR3 size: 15 residues. Looked up from germline, CDR1 is MNHEY and CDR2 is SMNVEV (reference sequence). The V and J ends lost 4 bases and 3 bases, in that order; junction bases with no gene match: 2. The CDR3 reads CASSSGTSGKETQYF. DNA of the CDR3: TGTGCCAGCAGTTCCGGGACTAGCGGGAAAGAGACCCAGTACTTC.

This chain joins TRBV6-1 and TRBJ2-7; D remains ambiguous. The CDR3 is made up of 15 amino acids. The V gene lost 5 bases and the J gene lost 3 bases, with 17 bases spanning the gap. Looked up from germline, CDR1 is MNHNS and CDR2 is SASEGT. CDR3 sequence: CASSSLPGRNYEQYF. DNA of the CDR3: TGTGCCAGCAGTTCCCTCCCAGGAAGAAACTACGAGCAGTACTTC.

The V gene is TRBV6-5, the J gene TRBJ2-1; a possible D gene is TRBD1 (7 bases). Germline values: CDR1 MNHEY, CDR2 SVGAGI. The V and J ends lost 0 bases and 6 bases respectively, with 12 bases between them. This CDR3 is built from 15 residues. Written as DNA, the CDR3 is TGTGCCAGCAGTTACTCGCGACAGGGAGGCAATGAGCAGTTCTTC. This encodes CASSYSRQGGNEQFF.

The chain combines TRBV28 with TRBJ2-3; D tentatively reads TRBD1 or TRBD2 (7 bases each). CDR3 length equals 15 residues. The germline V gene encodes CDR1 MDHEN and CDR2 SYDVKM. Trimming took off 6 bases at V and 2 bases at J, with 15 bases between the two ends. CDR3 DNA sequence: TGTGCCAGCAGCGCAGGGGGGGGACACACAGATACGCAGTATTTT. Amino acids: CASSAGGGHTDTQYF.

This chain connects TRBV29-1 to TRBJ2-4; no firm D call. The CDR3 is 12 residues long. V was shortened by 5 bases and J by 0 bases, with 5 bases between the two germline ends. Germline-derived CDR1 and CDR2 are SQVTM and ANQGSEA. The CDR3 region is CSVRLAKNIQYF. CDR3 DNA sequence: TGCAGCGTTCGTCTAGCCAAAAACATTCAGTACTTC.

This clone has just one count. J is TRBJ2-7 and V is TRBV5-5; TRBD2 matches 13 bases. V was pared by 7 bases and J by 6 bases, with 7 bases of the junction left unmatched. The V gene's germline CDR1 is SGHKS and CDR2 YYEKEE (reference sequence). This CDR3 spans 14 amino acids. The CDR3 is CASFGTSGTGEQYF. DNA of the CDR3: TGTGCCAGCTTCGGGACTAGCGGGACCGGCGAGCAGTACTTC.

This clone has just a few counts. This chain joins TRBV4-3 and TRBJ1-2; TRBD1 is a possible D gene (6 bases). The V and J ends lost 3 bases and 4 bases respectively, with 15 bases between them. Germline values: CDR1 LGHNA, CDR2 YSLEER. The CDR3 is 15 residues long. The CDR3 loop is CASSHDTDSLYGYTF. CDR3 coding DNA: TGCGCCAGCAGCCATGATACGGACAGCCTCTATGGCTACACCTTC.

The chain links TRBV7-6 to TRBJ2-7, with D maybe TRBD2 (5 bases). V was cut by 4 bases and J by 0 bases, with 7 bases left in between. Per the germline V gene, CDR1 is SGHVS and CDR2 is FNYEAQ. There are 13 residues in the CDR3. The CDR3 nucleotides are TGTGCCAGCAGCTACGGGGACTCCTACGAGCAGTACTTC. The encoded protein is CASSYGDSYEQYF. Full variable domain (rest looked up from reference TRBV7-6 and TRBJ2-7): GAGVSQSPRYKVTKRGQDVALRCDPISGHVSLYWYRQALGQGPEFLTYFNYEAQQDKSGLPNDRFSAERPEGSISTLTIQRTEQRDSAMYRCASSYGDSYEQYFGPGTRLTVT.

This chain connects TRBV2 to TRBJ2-7; 9 bases are a match to TRBD1. The ends lost 6 bases at V and 5 bases at J; junction bases unmatched: 8. CDR3 size: 14 residues. Per germline, CDR1 SNHLY and CDR2 FYNNEI. The CDR3 DNA reads TGTGCCAGCAGCGACCCGGGACAGGGTAACGAGCAGTACTTC. Encoded protein: CASSDPGQGNEQYF.

This chain links TRBV19 with TRBJ2-1; TRBD2 matches 14 bases. J lost 10 bases, V lost 4 bases, and 6 bases had no gene match. This CDR3 is 15 amino acids long. Germline V CDR1 and CDR2: LNHDA, SQIVND (reference sequence). The CDR3 here is CASSTRTSGRPEQFF. CDR3 DNA sequence: TGTGCCAGTAGTACCCGGACTAGCGGGAGGCCAGAGCAGTTCTTC.

The gene calls are TRBV11-2 and TRBJ2-3; TRBD2 matches at 7 bases. Germline V gene sequence: CDR1 SGHAT, CDR2 FQNNGV. CDR3 size: 12 residues. V lost 4 bases and J lost 11; bases outside the gene matches: 6. CDR3 DNA sequence: TGTGCCAGCAGCTCGGTGGGAGGGATGCAGTATTTT. It specifies CASSSVGGMQYF.

The chain employs TRBV5-4 and TRBJ2-7, with a tentative D call TRBD1 (6 bases). This CDR3 has 14 residues. Germline CDR1 reads SGHNT; CDR2 reads YYREEE (reference sequence). The V end was cut by 2 bases, the J end by 0 bases, with 9 bases between. CDR3 nucleotides: TGTGCCAGCAGCTTAGGGACAAGCTCCTACGAGCAGTACTTC. This sequence encodes CASSLGTSSYEQYF. Supplemented by reference TRBV5-4 and TRBJ2-7, the full variable domain reads ETGVTQSPTHLIKTRGQQVTLRCSSQSGHNTVSWYQQALGQGPQFIFQYYREEENGRGNFPPRFSGLQFPNYSSELNVNALELDDSALYLCASSLGTSSYEQYFGPGTRLTVT.

Here the CDR3 reads CASSQVPGYQETQYF. For the CDR3, the DNA is TGTGCCAGCAGCCAGGTCCCGGGGTACCAAGAGACCCAGTACTTC. The chain uses TRBV4-2 and TRBJ2-5; the D gene is possibly TRBD2 (5 bases). This CDR3 contains 15 residues. Per germline, CDR1 LGHNA and CDR2 YNFKEQ. The V gene lost 3 bases and the J gene lost 0 bases, with 11 bases spanning the gap.

J is TRBJ2-5 and V is TRBV19, with no clear D. The CDR3 extends over 19 amino acids. The V end lost 0 bases, the J end lost 0 bases, and 20 bases lay between the germline ends. Germline V gene lookup returns CDR1 LNHDA and CDR2 SQIVND (reference sequence). CDR3: CASSIDRETFVGDQETQYF. Written as DNA, the CDR3 is TGTGCCAGTAGTATAGATCGAGAGACATTTGTTGGAGACCAAGAGACCCAGTACTTC.

V usage is TRBV29-1 and J usage is TRBJ2-5, with TRBD2 identical over 8 bases. V shed 1 base and J 5 bases; nucleotides not matched to a gene: 9. Germline CDR1 and CDR2: SQVTM and ANQGSEA. The CDR3 sequence is 15 residues long. CDR3 loop: CSVEGSGDGLETQYF. The CDR3 DNA reads TGCAGCGTTGAAGGTAGCGGGGACGGGTTGGAGACCCAGTACTTC.

V usage is TRBV11-2 and J usage is TRBJ2-7; 8 bases agree with TRBD1. Germline CDR1 SGHAT, CDR2 FQNNGV. V lost 4 bases to trimming and J lost 2 bases; unmatched junction nucleotides: 4. This CDR3 region has 14 residues. CDR3 coding DNA: TGTGCCAGCAGCTGGGGGACAGGTGCCTACGAGCAGTACTTC. Encoded protein: CASSWGTGAYEQYF.

The V gene is TRBV7-2, the J gene TRBJ1-2, with a weak D call TRBD1 (6 bases). CDR1 is SGHTA, CDR2 FQGNSA, per germline. V was pared by 5 bases and J by 2 bases, with 15 bases between. The CDR3 totals 15 residues. As DNA, the CDR3 is TGTGCCAGCAGCCGGGCCGGGGGCACGAACTATGGCTACACCTTC. Amino acids: CASSRAGGTNYGYTF. The variable domain in full, with the rest retrieved from reference TRBV7-2 and TRBJ1-2, is GAGVSQSPSNKVTEKGKDVELRCDPISGHTALYWYRQSLGQGLEFLIYFQGNSAPDKSGLPSDRFSAERTGGSVSTLTIQRTQQEDSAVYLCASSRAGGTNYGYTFGSGTRLTVV.

The chain uses TRBV7-9 and TRBJ1-5; D unclear. V was shortened by 5 bases and J by 7 bases, with 12 bases between the two germline ends. This CDR3 has 13 residues. Germline CDR1 SEHNR, CDR2 FQNEAQ (reference sequence). CDR3 sequence (DNA): TGTGCCAGCAGCCGCGCGGGCAGCCAGCCCCAGCATTTT. As protein: CASSRAGSQPQHF.

The chain recombines TRBV29-1 with TRBJ2-3; D is perhaps TRBD1 or TRBD2 (5 bases each). This CDR3 contains 14 residues. The V and J ends lost 5 bases and 1 base respectively, with 13 bases between them. The germline V gene has CDR1 SQVTM and CDR2 ANQGSEA. The CDR3 loop reads CSVPYGARTDTQYF. The CDR3 region has the DNA TGCAGCGTTCCCTACGGGGCCCGCACAGATACGCAGTATTTT.

This chain connects TRBV7-8 to TRBJ2-7, with 7 bases matching TRBD1. CDR1 and CDR2 from the germline V gene are SGHVS and FQNEAQ. V dropped 6 bases and J dropped 6; count of bases not matched to a gene: 5. The CDR3 length is 12 residues. This CDR3 reads CASRTDRAEQYF. The CDR3 region has the DNA TGTGCCAGCAGGACCGACAGGGCCGAGCAGTACTTC.

This chain joins TRBV9 and TRBJ2-1, with TRBD2 matching 9 bases. Trimming at V came to 2 bases and at J to 6 bases, leaving 6 bases not matched to a gene. CDR1 and CDR2 from the germline V gene are SGDLS and YYNGEE. The CDR3 length is 15 residues. The DNA of the CDR3 is TGTGCCAGCAGCGTTTGGGCGGGGGGGAGCAATGAGCAGTTCTTC. This encodes CASSVWAGGSNEQFF.

The gene calls are TRBV11-3 and TRBJ2-1; D is possibly TRBD1 (5 bases). This CDR3 contains 14 residues. V lost 5 bases to trimming and J lost 9 bases, with 17 bases between them. Germline values: CDR1 SGHNT, CDR2 YENEEA. CDR3 sequence (DNA): TGTGCCAGCAGCCCGTTTCGTACAGGCAGTGAGCAGTTCTTC. It specifies CASSPFRTGSEQFF.

The chain recombines TRBV7-9 with TRBJ2-5, with D possibly being TRBD2 (6 bases). The CDR3 has 16 residues. Trimming stripped 1 base from V and 5 bases from J, with 17 bases between. Germline V CDR1 and CDR2: SEHNR, FQNEAQ (reference sequence). The CDR3 region is CASSLGTGGYRETQYF. The CDR3, as DNA: TGTGCCAGCAGCTTAGGGACTGGGGGGTATCGGGAGACCCAGTACTTC.

V is TRBV18 and J is TRBJ2-1; D tentatively fits TRBD1 or TRBD2 (5 bases each). The CDR3 loop spans 15 amino acids. V gave up 4 bases and J gave up 5 bases, with 15 bases separating them. CDR1 is KGHSH and CDR2 is LQKENI in the germline V gene. DNA of the CDR3: TGTGCCAGCTCACTGGACTCGGGGCCTGACAATGAGCAGTTCTTC. Protein product: CASSLDSGPDNEQFF. Looking up the rest from reference TRBV18 and TRBJ2-1 gives the full variable domain: NAGVMQNPRHLVRRRGQEARLRCSPMKGHSHVYWYRQLPEEGLKFMVYLQKENIIDESGMPKERFSAEFPKEGPSILRIQQVVRGDSAAYFCASSLDSGPDNEQFFGPGTRLTVL.

V usage is TRBV7-6 and J usage is TRBJ2-5; D possibly corresponds to TRBD2 (6 bases). CDR1 is SGHVS, CDR2 FNYEAQ, per germline. The CDR3 extends over 13 amino acids. V dropped 7 bases and J dropped 3 bases, with 12 bases sitting between them. The CDR3 region has the DNA TGTGCCAGCACCTCGGGACTCGAAGAGACCCAGTACTTC. Translated: CASTSGLEETQYF.

The V call is TRBV6-6, the J call TRBJ1-1, with D tentatively TRBD1 (5 bases). Trimming stripped 6 bases from V and 1 base from J, with 12 bases between. The CDR3 has 14 residues. Germline V gene sequence: CDR1 MNHNY, CDR2 SVGAGI (reference sequence). The CDR3 region has the DNA TGTGCCAGCAGATCCCAGGGTCGGAACACTGAAGCTTTCTTT. This codes for CASRSQGRNTEAFF.